This TCR beta chain was observed in a study of blood T cell repertoires in COVID-19. For the study at large: Nucleic acid was either cDNA or gDNA, and it came from T cells, B-cell-depleted T cells, or PBMCs.

In the original processing: Estimation of nucleated cell counts relied on the amplification of reference gene primers. Assay: immunoSEQ multiplex PCR; the TCRdb copy retains only in-frame clones and omits some. That table gives V, J and clone size, and the DNA gave D and trimming. In the table there are about 200,000 clones, around 83% of which are singletons. Enrolled during active infection, Seattle patients were then followed longitudinally. The CDR3 is 16 residues long. Germline V gene data show CDR1 as SEHNR and CDR2 as FQNEAQ (reference sequence). The junction had 11 bases not matched to a gene; V was cut back by 5 bases and J by 6 bases.

This TCR came from a woman of 80 years or more with COVID-19, enrolled during active disease. V gene TRBV7-9 combines with J gene TRBJ2-1; 9 nucleotides agree with TRBD1. The specimen was peripheral blood. The CDR3 nucleotides read TGTGCCAGCAGCCAAACGGACAGGGGTGATAGCAATGAGCAGTTCTTC. This codes for CASSQTDRGDSNEQFF.